This T cell receptor beta chain was found in a study of a mutant IDH1 vaccine in newly diagnosed glioma. TCRdb's table, derived via immunoSEQ multiplex PCR, lists solely in-frame clones and lacks some. The sample shows around 62,000 clones, approximately 91% of them seen only once. As for this clone: What it binds is unknown.

Germline values: CDR1 SGHAT, CDR2 FQNNGV. There are 15 residues in the CDR3. The V segment lost 4 bases and the J segment 3 bases; nucleotides outside the gene matches: 5. Time point specified: week 11, during vaccination. It was 300 ug of mutant IDH1 20-mer peptide that made up each vaccine dose, given with topical imiquimod. This sequence joins TRBV11-2 and TRBJ2-1; 8 positions agree with TRBD1. The sample here was PBMCs, taken from a glioma patient whose treatment included an IDH1 peptide vaccine. The clonotype comes from a man in his forties with glioma. The CDR3 region is CASSSNGQGYNEQFF. CDR3 coding DNA: TGTGCCAGCAGCTCTAATGGACAGGGCTACAATGAGCAGTTCTTC.